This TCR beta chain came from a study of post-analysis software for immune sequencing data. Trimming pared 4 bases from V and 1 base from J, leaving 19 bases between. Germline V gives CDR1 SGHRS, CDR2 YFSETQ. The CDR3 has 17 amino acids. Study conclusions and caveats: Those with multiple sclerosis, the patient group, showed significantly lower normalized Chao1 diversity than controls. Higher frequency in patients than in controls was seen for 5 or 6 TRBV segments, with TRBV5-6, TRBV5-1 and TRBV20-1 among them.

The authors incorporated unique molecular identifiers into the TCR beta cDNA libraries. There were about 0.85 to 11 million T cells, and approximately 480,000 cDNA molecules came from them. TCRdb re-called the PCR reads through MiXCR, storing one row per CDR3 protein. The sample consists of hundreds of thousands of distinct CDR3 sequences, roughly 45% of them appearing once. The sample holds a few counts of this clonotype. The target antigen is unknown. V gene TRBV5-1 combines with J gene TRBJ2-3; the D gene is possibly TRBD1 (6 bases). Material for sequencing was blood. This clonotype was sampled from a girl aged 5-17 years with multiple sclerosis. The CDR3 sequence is CASSPLPMDSGTDTQYF. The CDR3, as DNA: TGCGCCAGCAGCCCTTTGCCCATGGACAGCGGCACAGATACGCAGTATTTT.